A selection of T cell receptor beta chains follows, all from one sample in a study of cytomegalovirus exposure and HLA in healthy donors. Sequencing was performed with immunoSEQ multiplex PCR; in TCRdb, only in-frame clones are kept and a portion is missing. The sample has 150,000 to 200,000 clones, just under 80% seen once; the top ten hold under 2%. The sample taken for sequencing was PBMCs. Receptors originate from a woman aged 25 to 45 in good health and CMV-seronegative. Both conserved end residues are part of each CDR3. D genes are given only for firm matches. Rows may omit the clone size; those that give it use once, few, many or a size class.

TRBD1 TRBJ1-1 NA TRBV19 CASSMGGQGYSEAFF TGTGCCAGTAGTATGGGGGGACAGGGGTATTCTGAAGCTTTCTTT
NA TRBJ1-1 NA TRBV5-1 CASSLIGGVLNTEAFF TGCGCCAGCAGCTTAATCGGCGGGGTTTTGAACACTGAAGCTTTCTTT
NA TRBJ2-3 NA TRBV28 CASSPPTGGTDTQYF TGTGCCAGCAGTCCCCCCACGGGGGGCACAGATACGCAGTATTTT
TRBD2 TRBJ2-3 NA TRBV5-4 CASSLGGLAGAGDTQYF TGTGCCAGCAGCTTGGGCGGACTAGCGGGGGCAGGGGATACGCAGTATTTT
TRBD2 TRBJ2-2 NA TRBV5-1 CASSLVPLTARGAKNTGELFF TGCGCCAGCAGCTTGGTGCCCCTGACGGCGCGGGGGGCAAAGAACACCGGGGAGCTGTTTTTT
TRBD2 TRBJ2-5 NA TRBV4-3 CASSQDLAGGPYQETQYF TGCGCCAGCAGCCAAGATCTAGCGGGGGGGCCTTACCAAGAGACCCAGTACTTC
NA TRBJ2-7 NA TRBV4-1 CASSQDLGGPPAYEQYF TGCGCCAGCAGCCAAGATCTGGGGGGGCCGCCGGCCTACGAGCAGTACTTC
NA TRBJ2-3 NA TRBV5-6 CASSSGSRISTDTQYF TGTGCCAGCAGCTCAGGGTCTAGAATTAGCACAGATACGCAGTATTTT
NA TRBJ1-2 NA TRBV15 CATSGGGDYGYTF TGTGCCACCAGCGGGGGGGGCGACTATGGCTACACCTTC
TRBD1 TRBJ1-1 once TRBV2 CASSRHGDRGAFF TGTGCCAGCAGTCGCCATGGGGACAGAGGGGCTTTCTTT
NA TRBJ2-6 few TRBV5-6 CASSFSLRGSGANVLTF TGTGCCAGCAGCTTCTCCCTACGTGGCTCTGGGGCCAACGTCCTGACTTTC
NA TRBJ1-1 once TRBV6-1 CASSMNGVTEAFF TGTGCCAGCAGTATGAACGGGGTCACTGAAGCTTTCTTT
TRBD1 TRBJ2-4 NA TRBV7-2 CASSLGYRGTKNIQYF TGTGCCAGCAGCTTAGGCTACAGGGGTACCAAAAACATTCAGTACTTC
NA TRBJ1-1 NA TRBV10-3 CAISGHGIPLDAFF TGTGCCATCAGTGGGCACGGGATCCCCCTTGACGCTTTCTTT
TRBD1 TRBJ1-1 NA TRBV7-2 CASGSRTGVNTEAFF TGTGCCAGCGGCTCTCGGACAGGGGTGAACACTGAAGCTTTCTTT
TRBD1 TRBJ2-3 NA TRBV6-1 CASSEVGTGFSSTDTQYF TGTGCCAGCAGTGAAGTGGGGACAGGTTTTAGTAGCACAGATACGCAGTATTTT
NA TRBJ1-6 NA TRBV4-1 CASSQEMRDVSPLHF TGCGCCAGCAGCCAAGAAATGAGGGATGTGTCACCCCTCCACTTT
NA TRBJ2-1 NA TRBV15 CATSRAQQGSYNEQFF TGTGCCACCAGCAGAGCTCAACAGGGTTCCTACAATGAGCAGTTCTTC